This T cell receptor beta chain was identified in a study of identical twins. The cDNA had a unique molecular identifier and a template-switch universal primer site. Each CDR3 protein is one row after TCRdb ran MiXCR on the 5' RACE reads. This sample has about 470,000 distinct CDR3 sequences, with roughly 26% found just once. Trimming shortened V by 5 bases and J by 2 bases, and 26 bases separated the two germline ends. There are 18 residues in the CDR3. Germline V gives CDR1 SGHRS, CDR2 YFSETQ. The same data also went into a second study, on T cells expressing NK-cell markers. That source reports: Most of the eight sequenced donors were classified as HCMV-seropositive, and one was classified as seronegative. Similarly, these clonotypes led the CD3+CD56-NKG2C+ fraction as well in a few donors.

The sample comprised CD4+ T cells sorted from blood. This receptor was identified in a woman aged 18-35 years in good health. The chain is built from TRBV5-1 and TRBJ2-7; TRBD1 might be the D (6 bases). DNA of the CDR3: TGCGCCAGCAGTGGGAGCTTGACGGTTAGGGGGACCCCCTACGAGCAGTACTTC. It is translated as CASSGSLTVRGTPYEQYF.